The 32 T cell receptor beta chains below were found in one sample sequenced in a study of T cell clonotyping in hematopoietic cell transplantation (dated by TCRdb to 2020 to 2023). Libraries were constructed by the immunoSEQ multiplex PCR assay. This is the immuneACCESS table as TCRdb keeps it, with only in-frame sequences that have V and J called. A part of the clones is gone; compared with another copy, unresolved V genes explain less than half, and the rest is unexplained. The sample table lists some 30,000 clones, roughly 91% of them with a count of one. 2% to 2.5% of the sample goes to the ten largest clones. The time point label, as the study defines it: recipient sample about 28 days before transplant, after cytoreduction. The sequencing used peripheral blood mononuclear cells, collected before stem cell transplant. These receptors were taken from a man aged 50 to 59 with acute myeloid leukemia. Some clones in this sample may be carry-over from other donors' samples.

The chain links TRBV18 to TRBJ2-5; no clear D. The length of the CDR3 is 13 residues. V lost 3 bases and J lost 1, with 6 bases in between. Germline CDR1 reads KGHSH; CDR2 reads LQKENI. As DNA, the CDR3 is TGTGCCAGCTCACCGGCCAGCCAAGAGACCCAGTACTTC. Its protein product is CASSPASQETQYF.

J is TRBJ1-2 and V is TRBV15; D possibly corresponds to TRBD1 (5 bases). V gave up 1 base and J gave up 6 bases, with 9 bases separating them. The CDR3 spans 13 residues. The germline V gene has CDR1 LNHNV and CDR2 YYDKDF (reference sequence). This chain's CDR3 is CATSRAAGDGYTF. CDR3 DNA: TGTGCCACCAGCAGAGCTGCGGGGGATGGCTACACCTTC.

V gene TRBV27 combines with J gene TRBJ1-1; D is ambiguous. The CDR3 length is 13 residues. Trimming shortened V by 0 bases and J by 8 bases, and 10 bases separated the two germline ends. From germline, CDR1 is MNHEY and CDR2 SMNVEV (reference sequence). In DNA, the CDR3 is TGTGCCAGCAGTTTATCGGGAGAGAGAGAAGCTTTCTTT. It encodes CASSLSGEREAFF.

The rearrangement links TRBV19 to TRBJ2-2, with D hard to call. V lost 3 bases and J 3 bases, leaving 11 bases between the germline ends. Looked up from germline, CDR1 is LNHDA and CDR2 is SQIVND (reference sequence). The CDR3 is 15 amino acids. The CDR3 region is CASSIYGSYTGELFF. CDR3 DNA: TGTGCCAGTAGTATCTACGGCTCCTACACCGGGGAGCTGTTTTTT.

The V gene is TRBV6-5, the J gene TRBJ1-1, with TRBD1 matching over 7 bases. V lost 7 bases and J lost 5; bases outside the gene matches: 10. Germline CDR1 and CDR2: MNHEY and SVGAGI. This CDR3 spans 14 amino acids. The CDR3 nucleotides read TGTGCCAGCACCCTTCAGGGGGGAGATACTGAAGCTTTCTTT. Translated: CASTLQGGDTEAFF.

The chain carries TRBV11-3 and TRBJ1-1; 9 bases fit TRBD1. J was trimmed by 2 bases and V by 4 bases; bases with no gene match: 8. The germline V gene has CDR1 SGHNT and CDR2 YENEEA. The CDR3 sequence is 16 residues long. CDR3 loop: CASSSGQGETNTEAFF. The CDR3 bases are TGTGCCAGCAGCTCGGGACAGGGAGAGACCAACACTGAAGCTTTCTTT.

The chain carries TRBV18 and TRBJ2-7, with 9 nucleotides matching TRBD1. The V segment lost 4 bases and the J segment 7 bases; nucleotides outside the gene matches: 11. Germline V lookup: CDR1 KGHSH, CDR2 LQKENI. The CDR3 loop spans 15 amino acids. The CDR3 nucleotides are TGTGCCAGCTCACTCACCTTAATGGACAGGGGTGAGCAGTACTTC. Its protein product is CASSLTLMDRGEQYF.

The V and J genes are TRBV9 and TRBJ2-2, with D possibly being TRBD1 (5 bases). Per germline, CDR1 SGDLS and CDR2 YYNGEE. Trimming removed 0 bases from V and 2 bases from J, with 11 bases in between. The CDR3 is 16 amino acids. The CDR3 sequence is CASSVAGAANTGELFF. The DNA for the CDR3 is TGTGCCAGCAGCGTAGCTGGGGCAGCCAACACCGGGGAGCTGTTTTTT.

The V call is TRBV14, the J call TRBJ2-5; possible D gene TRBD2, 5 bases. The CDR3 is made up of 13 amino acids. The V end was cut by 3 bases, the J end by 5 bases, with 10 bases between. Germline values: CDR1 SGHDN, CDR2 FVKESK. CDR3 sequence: CASSQRERETQYF. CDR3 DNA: TGTGCCAGCAGCCAGAGGGAGAGGGAGACCCAGTACTTC.

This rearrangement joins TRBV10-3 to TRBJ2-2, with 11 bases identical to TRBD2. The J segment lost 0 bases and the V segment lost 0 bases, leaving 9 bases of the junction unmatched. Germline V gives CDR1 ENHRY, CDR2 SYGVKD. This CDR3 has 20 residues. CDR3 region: CAISESVVAGGLTNTGELFF. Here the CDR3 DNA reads TGTGCCATCAGTGAGTCCGTGGTAGCGGGAGGGCTAACGAACACCGGGGAGCTGTTTTTT.

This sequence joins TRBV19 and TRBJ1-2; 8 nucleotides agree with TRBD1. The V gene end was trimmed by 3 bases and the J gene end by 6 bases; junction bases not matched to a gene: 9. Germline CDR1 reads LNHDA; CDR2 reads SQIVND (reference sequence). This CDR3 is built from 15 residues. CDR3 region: CASSIPRTGKDGYTF. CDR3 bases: TGTGCCAGTAGTATCCCCCGGACAGGGAAGGATGGCTACACCTTC.

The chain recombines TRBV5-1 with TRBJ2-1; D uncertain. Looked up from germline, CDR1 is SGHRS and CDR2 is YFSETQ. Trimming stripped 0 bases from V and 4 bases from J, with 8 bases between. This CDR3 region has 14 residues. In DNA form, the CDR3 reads TGCGCCAGCAGCTTGGAGAGTACGTACAATGAGCAGTTCTTC. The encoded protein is CASSLESTYNEQFF.

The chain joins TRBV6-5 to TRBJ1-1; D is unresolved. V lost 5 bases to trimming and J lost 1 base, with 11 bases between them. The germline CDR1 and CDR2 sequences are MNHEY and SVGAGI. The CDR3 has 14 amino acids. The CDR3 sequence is CASSETMRNTEAFF. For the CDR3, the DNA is TGTGCCAGCAGTGAGACAATGAGGAACACTGAAGCTTTCTTT.

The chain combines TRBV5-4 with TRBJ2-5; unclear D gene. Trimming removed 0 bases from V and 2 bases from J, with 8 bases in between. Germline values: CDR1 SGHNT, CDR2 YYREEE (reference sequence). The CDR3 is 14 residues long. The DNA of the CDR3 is TGTGCCAGCAGCTTGGGGTCAGAACAAGAGACCCAGTACTTC. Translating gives CASSLGSEQETQYF.

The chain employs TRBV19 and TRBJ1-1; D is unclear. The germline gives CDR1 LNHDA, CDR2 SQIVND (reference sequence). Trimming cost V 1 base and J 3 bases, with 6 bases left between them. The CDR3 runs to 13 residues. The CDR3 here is CASSIGRHTEAFF. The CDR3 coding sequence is TGTGCCAGTAGTATAGGCCGGCACACTGAAGCTTTCTTT.

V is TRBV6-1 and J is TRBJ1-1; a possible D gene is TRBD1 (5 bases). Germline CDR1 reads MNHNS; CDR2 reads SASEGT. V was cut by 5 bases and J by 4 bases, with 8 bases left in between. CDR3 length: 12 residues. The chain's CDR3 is CASSSGGTEAFF. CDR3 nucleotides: TGTGCCAGCAGTTCGGGGGGCACTGAAGCTTTCTTT.

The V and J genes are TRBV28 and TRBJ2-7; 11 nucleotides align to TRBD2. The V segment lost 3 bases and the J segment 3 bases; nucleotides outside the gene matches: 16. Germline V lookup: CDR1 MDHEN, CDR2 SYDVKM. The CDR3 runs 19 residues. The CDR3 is CASSFRRFLGTSGSYEQYF. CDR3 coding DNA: TGTGCCAGCAGTTTTAGGCGGTTTCTAGGCACTAGCGGGAGCTACGAGCAGTACTTC.

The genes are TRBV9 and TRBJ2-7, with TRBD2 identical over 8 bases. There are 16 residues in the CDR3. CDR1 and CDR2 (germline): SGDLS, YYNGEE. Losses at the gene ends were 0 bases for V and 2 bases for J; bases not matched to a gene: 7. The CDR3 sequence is CASSVAGGIHPYEQYF. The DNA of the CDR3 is TGTGCCAGCAGCGTAGCGGGGGGGATCCATCCCTACGAGCAGTACTTC.

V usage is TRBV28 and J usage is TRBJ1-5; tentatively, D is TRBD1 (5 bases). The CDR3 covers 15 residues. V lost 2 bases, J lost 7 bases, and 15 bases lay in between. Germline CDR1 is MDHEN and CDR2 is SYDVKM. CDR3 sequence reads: CASSLGQGFRQPQHF. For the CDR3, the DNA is TGTGCCAGCAGTTTAGGGCAGGGCTTTAGGCAGCCCCAGCATTTT.

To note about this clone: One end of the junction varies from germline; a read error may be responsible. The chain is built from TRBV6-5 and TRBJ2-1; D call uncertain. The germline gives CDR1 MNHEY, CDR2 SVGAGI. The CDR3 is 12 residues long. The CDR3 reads CASSYSDNEQFF. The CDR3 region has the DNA TGTGCCAGCAGTTACTCCGACAATGAGCAGTTCTTC.

CDR3 coding DNA: TGTGCCAGCAGTTACAGACAGGGGACTCGCGGTGGCTACACCTTC. This codes for CASSYRQGTRGGYTF. The gene calls are TRBV6-5 and TRBJ1-2; 8 positions match TRBD1. The length of the CDR3 is 15 residues. V was clipped by 2 bases and J by 7 bases; unmatched bases: 9. From germline, CDR1 is MNHEY and CDR2 SVGAGI.

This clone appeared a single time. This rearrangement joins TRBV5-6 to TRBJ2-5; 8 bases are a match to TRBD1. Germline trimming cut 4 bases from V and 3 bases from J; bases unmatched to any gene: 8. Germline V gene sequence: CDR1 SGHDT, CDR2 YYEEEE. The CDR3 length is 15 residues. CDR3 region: CASSRDRGTKETQYF. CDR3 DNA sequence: TGTGCCAGCAGCCGTGACAGGGGTACTAAAGAGACCCAGTACTTC.

CDR3 loop: CASSLPGTRLNYGYTF. The CDR3 bases are TGTGCCAGCAGCTTGCCCGGGACGCGACTTAACTATGGCTACACCTTC. The J gene is TRBJ1-2, the V gene TRBV5-6; TRBD1 is a possible D gene (5 bases). V lost 1 base and J 1 base, leaving 14 bases between the germline ends. Germline V gives CDR1 SGHDT, CDR2 YYEEEE. This CDR3 has 16 residues.

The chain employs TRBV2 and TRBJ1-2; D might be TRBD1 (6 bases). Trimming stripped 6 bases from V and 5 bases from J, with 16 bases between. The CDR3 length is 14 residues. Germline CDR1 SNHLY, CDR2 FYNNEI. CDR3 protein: CASSGSTGSYGYTF. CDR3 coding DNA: TGTGCCAGCAGCGGTTCGACAGGTAGTTATGGCTACACCTTC.

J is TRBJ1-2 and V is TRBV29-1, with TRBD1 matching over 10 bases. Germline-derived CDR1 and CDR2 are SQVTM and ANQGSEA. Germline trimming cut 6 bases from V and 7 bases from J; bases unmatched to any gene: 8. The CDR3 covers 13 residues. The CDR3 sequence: CSVRTTGGSGYTF. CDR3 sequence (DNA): TGCAGCGTCCGAACGACAGGGGGCTCTGGCTACACCTTC.

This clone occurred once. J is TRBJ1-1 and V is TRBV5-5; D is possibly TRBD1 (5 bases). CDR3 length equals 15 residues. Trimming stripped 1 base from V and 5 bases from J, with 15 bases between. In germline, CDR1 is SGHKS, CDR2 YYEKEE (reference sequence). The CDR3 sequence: CASSLSGTLKTEAFF. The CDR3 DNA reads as TGTGCCAGCAGCTTGAGCGGGACCCTTAAGACTGAAGCTTTCTTT.

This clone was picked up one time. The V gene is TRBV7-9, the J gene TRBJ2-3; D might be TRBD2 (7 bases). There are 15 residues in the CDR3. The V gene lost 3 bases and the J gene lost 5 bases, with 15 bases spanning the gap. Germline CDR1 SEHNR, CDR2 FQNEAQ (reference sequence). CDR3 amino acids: CASSFMGGPGDTQYF. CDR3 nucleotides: TGTGCCAGCAGCTTTATGGGGGGGCCCGGAGATACGCAGTATTTT. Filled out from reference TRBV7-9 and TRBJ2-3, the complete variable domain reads DTGVSQNPRHKITKRGQNVTFRCDPISEHNRLYWYRQTLGQGPEFLTYFQNEAQLEKSRLLSDRFSAERPKGSFSTLEIQRTEQGDSAMYLCASSFMGGPGDTQYFGPGTRLTVL.

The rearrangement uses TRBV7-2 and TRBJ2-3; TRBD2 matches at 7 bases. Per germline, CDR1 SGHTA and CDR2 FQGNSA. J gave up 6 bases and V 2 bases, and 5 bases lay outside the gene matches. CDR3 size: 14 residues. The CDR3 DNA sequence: TGTGCCAGCAGCTTACTAGCGGCAGGGGATACGCAGTATTTT. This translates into CASSLLAAGDTQYF. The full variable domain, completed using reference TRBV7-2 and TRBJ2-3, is GAGVSQSPSNKVTEKGKDVELRCDPISGHTALYWYRQSLGQGLEFLIYFQGNSAPDKSGLPSDRFSAERTGGSVSTLTIQRTQQEDSAVYLCASSLLAAGDTQYFGPGTRLTVL.

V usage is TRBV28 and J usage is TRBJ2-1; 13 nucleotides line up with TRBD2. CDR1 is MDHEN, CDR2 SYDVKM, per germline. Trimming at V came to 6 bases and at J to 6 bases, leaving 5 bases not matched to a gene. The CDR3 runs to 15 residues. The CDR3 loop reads CASRFGLAGVNEQFF. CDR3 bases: TGTGCCAGCAGATTCGGACTAGCGGGAGTCAATGAGCAGTTCTTC.

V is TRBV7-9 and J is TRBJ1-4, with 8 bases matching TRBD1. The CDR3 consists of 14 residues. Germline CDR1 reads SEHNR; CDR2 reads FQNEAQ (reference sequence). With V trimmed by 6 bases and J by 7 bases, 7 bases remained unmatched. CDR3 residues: CASRLGTGGEKLFF. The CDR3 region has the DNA TGTGCCAGCAGACTTGGAACAGGGGGTGAAAAACTGTTTTTT.

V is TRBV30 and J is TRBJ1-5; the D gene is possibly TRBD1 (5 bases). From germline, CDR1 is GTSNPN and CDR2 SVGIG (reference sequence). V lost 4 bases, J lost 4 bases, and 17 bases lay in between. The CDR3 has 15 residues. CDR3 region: CAWTLRGGPNQPQHF. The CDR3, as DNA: TGTGCCTGGACCCTTCGGGGGGGTCCTAATCAGCCCCAGCATTTT.

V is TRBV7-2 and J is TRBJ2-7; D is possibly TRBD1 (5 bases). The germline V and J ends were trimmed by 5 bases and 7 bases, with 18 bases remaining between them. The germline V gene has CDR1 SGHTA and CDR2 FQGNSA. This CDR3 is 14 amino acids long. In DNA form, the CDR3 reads TGTGCCAGCAGCCTAAGCTTAGGGGTGGGAGAGCAGTACTTC. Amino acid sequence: CASSLSLGVGEQYF.